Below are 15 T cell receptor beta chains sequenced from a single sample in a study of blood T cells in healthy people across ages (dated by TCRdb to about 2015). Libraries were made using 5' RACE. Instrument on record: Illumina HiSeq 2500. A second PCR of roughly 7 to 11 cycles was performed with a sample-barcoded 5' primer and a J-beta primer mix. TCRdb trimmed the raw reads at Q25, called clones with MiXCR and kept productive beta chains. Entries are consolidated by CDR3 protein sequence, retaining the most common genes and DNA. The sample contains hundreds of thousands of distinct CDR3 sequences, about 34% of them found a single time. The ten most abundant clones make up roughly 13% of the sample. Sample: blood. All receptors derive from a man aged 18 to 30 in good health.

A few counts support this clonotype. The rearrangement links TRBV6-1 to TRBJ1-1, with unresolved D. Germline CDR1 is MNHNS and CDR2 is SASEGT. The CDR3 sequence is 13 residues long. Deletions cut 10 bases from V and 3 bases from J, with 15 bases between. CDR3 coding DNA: TGTGCCACGACCCGGGTGCTACACACTGAAGCTTTCTTT. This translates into CATTRVLHTEAFF.

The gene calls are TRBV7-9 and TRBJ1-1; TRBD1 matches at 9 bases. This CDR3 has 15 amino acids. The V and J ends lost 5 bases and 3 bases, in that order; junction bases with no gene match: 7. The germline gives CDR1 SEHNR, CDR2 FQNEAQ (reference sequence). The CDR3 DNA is TGTGCCAGCAGCACGGGGACAGGGTTGTACACTGAAGCTTTCTTT. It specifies CASSTGTGLYTEAFF. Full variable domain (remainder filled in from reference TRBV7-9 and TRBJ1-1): DTGVSQNPRHKITKRGQNVTFRCDPISEHNRLYWYRQTLGQGPEFLTYFQNEAQLEKSRLLSDRFSAERPKGSFSTLEIQRTEQGDSAMYLCASSTGTGLYTEAFFGQGTRLTVV.

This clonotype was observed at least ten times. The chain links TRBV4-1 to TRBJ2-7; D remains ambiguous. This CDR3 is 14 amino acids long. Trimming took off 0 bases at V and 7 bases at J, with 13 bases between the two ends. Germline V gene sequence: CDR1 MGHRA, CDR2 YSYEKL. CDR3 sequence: CASSQDKTLGEQYF. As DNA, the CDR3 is TGCGCCAGCAGCCAAGATAAGACCCTCGGGGAGCAGTACTTC.

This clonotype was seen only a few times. For the CDR3, the DNA is TGTGCCAGCAGCTTACCCGGGACAGGGTATGAAGCTTTCTTT. Amino acid sequence: CASSLPGTGYEAFF. This rearrangement joins TRBV7-2 to TRBJ1-1; TRBD1 agrees at 9 bases. Per the germline V gene, CDR1 is SGHTA and CDR2 is FQGNSA. With V trimmed by 2 bases and J by 7 bases, 5 bases remained unmatched. This CDR3 is 14 amino acids long.

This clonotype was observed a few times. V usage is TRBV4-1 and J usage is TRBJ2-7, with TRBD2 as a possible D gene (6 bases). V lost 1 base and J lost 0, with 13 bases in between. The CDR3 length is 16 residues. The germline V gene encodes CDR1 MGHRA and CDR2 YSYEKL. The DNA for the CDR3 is TGCGCCAGCAGCCAAGTCCCGGGACTTGACTCCTACGAGCAGTACTTC. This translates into CASSQVPGLDSYEQYF.

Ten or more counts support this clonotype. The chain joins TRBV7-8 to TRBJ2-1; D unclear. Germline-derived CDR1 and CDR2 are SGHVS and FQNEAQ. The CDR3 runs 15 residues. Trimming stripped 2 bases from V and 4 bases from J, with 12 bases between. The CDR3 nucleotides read TGTGCCAGCAGCTTAATTGGTAGCAGTTACAATGAGCAGTTCTTC. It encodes CASSLIGSSYNEQFF. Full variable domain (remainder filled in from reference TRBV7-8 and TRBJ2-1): GAGVSQSPRYKVAKRGQDVALRCDPISGHVSLFWYQQALGQGPEFLTYFQNEAQLDKSGLPSDRFFAERPEGSVSTLKIQRTQQEDSAVYLCASSLIGSSYNEQFFGPGTRLTVL.

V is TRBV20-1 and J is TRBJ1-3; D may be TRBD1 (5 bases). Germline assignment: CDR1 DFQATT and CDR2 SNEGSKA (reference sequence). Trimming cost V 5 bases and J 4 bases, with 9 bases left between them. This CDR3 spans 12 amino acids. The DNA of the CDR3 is TGCAGTGCTGGGGGTGGGGGAAACACCATATATTTT. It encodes CSAGGGGNTIYF.

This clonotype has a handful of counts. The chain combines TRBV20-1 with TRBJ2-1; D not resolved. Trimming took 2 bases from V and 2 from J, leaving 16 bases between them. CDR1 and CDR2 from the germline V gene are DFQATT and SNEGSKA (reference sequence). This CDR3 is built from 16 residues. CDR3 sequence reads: CSARKPQATTYNEQFF. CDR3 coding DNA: TGCAGTGCTAGAAAACCCCAGGCAACAACCTACAATGAGCAGTTCTTC.

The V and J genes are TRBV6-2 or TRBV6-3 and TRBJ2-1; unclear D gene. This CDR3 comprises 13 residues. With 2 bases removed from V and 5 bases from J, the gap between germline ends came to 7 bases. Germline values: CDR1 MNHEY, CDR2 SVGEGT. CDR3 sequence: CASSYARDNEQFF. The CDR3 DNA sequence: TGTGCCAGCAGTTACGCCCGGGACAATGAGCAGTTCTTC.

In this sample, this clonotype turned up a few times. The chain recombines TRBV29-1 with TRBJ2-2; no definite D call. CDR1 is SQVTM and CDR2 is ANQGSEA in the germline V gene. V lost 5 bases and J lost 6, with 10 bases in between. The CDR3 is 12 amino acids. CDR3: CSVPGPAGELFF. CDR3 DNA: TGCAGCGTTCCGGGTCCCGCCGGGGAGCTGTTTTTT.

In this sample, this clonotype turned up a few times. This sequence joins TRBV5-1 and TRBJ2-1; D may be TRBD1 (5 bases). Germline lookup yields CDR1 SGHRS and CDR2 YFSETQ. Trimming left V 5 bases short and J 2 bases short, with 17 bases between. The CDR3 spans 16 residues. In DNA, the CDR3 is TGCGCCAGCAGTCGCCAGGGCGTACGGACCTACAATGAGCAGTTCTTC. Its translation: CASSRQGVRTYNEQFF. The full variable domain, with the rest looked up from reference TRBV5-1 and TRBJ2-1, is KAGVTQTPRYLIKTRGQQVTLSCSPISGHRSVSWYQQTPGQGLQFLFEYFSETQRNKGNFPGRFSGRQFSNSRSEMNVSTLELGDSALYLCASSRQGVRTYNEQFFGPGTRLTVL.

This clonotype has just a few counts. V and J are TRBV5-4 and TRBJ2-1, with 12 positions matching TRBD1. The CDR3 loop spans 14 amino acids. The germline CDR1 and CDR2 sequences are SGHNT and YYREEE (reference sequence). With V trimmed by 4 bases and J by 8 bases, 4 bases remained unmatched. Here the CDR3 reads CASSAGTGGDEQFF. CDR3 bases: TGTGCCAGCAGCGCGGGGACAGGGGGCGATGAGCAGTTCTTC.

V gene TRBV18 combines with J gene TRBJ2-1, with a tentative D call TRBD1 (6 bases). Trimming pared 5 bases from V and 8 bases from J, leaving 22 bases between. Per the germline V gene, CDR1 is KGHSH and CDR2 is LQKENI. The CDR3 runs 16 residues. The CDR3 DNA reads TGTGCCAGCTCAAAAAACAGGGTTGGACGCCTGGATGAGCAGTTCTTC. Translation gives CASSKNRVGRLDEQFF.

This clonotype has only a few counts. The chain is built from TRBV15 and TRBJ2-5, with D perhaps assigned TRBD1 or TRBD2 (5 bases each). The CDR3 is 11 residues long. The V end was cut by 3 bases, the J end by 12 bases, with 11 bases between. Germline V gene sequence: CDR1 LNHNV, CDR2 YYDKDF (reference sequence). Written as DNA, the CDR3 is TGTGCCACCAGCAGGGGACGTACAAAGTACTTC. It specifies CATSRGRTKYF.

CDR3 protein: CASSFFRDRGTEAFF. CDR3 nucleotide sequence: TGCGCCAGCAGCTTCTTCCGGGACAGGGGAACTGAAGCTTTCTTT. The chain couples TRBV5-1 to TRBJ1-1; 10 nucleotides match TRBD1. Per the germline V gene, CDR1 is SGHRS and CDR2 is YFSETQ. The CDR3 is 15 residues long. J was trimmed by 5 bases and V by 2 bases; bases with no gene match: 6.